The T cell receptor (beta chain) under discussion was sequenced for a study of CD8+ T cells in alopecia areata. Study information: Tofacitinib treatment spanned 6 to 18 months, with 6 months off drug afterward.

About this clone: Its specificity is unknown.

Treatment reported: oral pan-JAK inhibitor, 5-10 mg twice daily. Broader study findings: Researchers reported that TCR sharing among patients proved less clear than in mice, possibly HLA-linked.

The CDR3 has 18 amino acids. The J segment lost 4 bases and the V segment lost 0 bases, leaving 6 bases of the junction unmatched. Germline V lookup: CDR1 SGHTA, CDR2 FQGTGA. The authors extracted RNA and reverse transcribed it into cDNA as the sequencing template. The assay was immunoSEQ multiplex PCR, and TCRdb's table has in-frame clones only and misses some. Among roughly 100,000 clones listed, 50% to 75% were seen once. The sample was CD8+ T cells sorted from blood, taken at week 4, from a patient treated with tofacitinib. V usage is TRBV7-3 and J usage is TRBJ2-1, with 13 nucleotides matching TRBD2. This sequence was found in a human donor with alopecia areata. CDR3 residues: CASSLTGTSGKMYNEQFF. CDR3 DNA: TGTGCCAGCAGCTTAACGGGGACTAGCGGGAAAATGTACAATGAGCAGTTCTTC.